This T cell receptor beta chain stems from a study of T cell repertoires in cytomegalovirus infection. Points from the study as a whole: Clonotypes of TCR beta that were HLA-C-restricted and CMV-specific dominated the ex vivo response. Frequencies of public TCR beta families were cumulated, and this identified carriers of CMV plus the relevant HLA.

This CDR3 has 16 residues. Germline assignment: CDR1 LNHNV and CDR2 YYDKDF (reference sequence). Trimming pared 5 bases from V and 5 bases from J, leaving 16 bases between. A word on this clonotype: What it binds is unknown.

MiXCR, run by TCRdb on the reads, gives a single entry per CDR3 protein. The sample includes 150,000 to 200,000 distinct CDR3 sequences, about 21% of them seen just once. The chain recombines TRBV15 with TRBJ1-6; D uncertain. The sequencing sample was made of PBMCs. The clonotype was recovered from a human donor in good health (CMV status not recorded). Some clones in this sample may be carry-over from other donors' samples. The CDR3 here is CATSSRHTQDNSPLHF. CDR3 DNA: TGTGCCACCAGCTCCCGGCATACGCAGGATAATTCACCCCTCCACTTT.